The 32 T cell receptor beta chains below come from one sample, sequenced in a study of blood T cell repertoires in COVID-19. Sequencing was performed with immunoSEQ multiplex PCR; in TCRdb, only in-frame clones are kept and a portion is missing. Among fewer than 250,000 clones listed, 83% were seen once. The sequenced sample consisted of peripheral blood. Source of these receptors: a woman aged 45-65 years with acute or convalescent COVID-19.

J is TRBJ1-1 and V is TRBV19; TRBD1 matches at 7 bases. The ends lost 6 bases at V and 2 bases at J; junction bases unmatched: 21. The CDR3 covers 19 residues. Germline CDR1 is LNHDA and CDR2 is SQIVND (reference sequence). CDR3 residues: CASRKTGSTAARLNTEAFF. CDR3 nucleotide sequence: TGTGCCAGTAGGAAGACAGGGTCGACGGCAGCGAGGCTAAACACTGAAGCTTTCTTT.

The chain links TRBV27 to TRBJ2-1; 7 bases align to TRBD2. Germline lookup yields CDR1 MNHEY and CDR2 SMNVEV (reference sequence). V lost 6 bases, J lost 2 bases, and 10 bases stayed unmatched. The CDR3 totals 16 residues. CDR3: CASRPSGAKAYNEQFF. CDR3 coding DNA: TGTGCCAGCAGGCCTAGCGGAGCGAAGGCCTACAATGAGCAGTTCTTC.

The chain couples TRBV6-5 to TRBJ1-6, with 7 bases aligning to TRBD1. Germline CDR1 reads MNHEY; CDR2 reads SVGAGI. The V and J ends lost 5 bases and 8 bases, in that order; junction bases with no gene match: 6. This CDR3 comprises 14 residues. CDR3 sequence reads: CASSTGTADSPLHF. The DNA of the CDR3 is TGTGCCAGCAGTACCGGGACAGCCGATTCACCCCTCCACTTT.

The J gene is TRBJ2-3, the V gene TRBV14; possibly TRBD2 for D (5 bases). The CDR3 covers 15 residues. Per the germline V gene, CDR1 is SGHDN and CDR2 is FVKESK. The V end was cut by 3 bases, the J end by 11 bases, with 21 bases between. This chain's CDR3 is CASSQVIEGGRGQYF. CDR3 sequence (DNA): TGTGCCAGCAGCCAGGTTATCGAGGGCGGACGGGGGCAGTATTTT.

The chain carries TRBV7-9 and TRBJ1-6, with D possibly being TRBD1 (5 bases). The CDR3 totals 15 residues. Germline CDR1 SEHNR, CDR2 FQNEAQ (reference sequence). V lost 5 bases and J 8 bases, leaving 16 bases between the germline ends. The CDR3 sequence: CASSPQDISYSPLHF. The CDR3 bases are TGTGCCAGCAGCCCACAGGACATCAGCTATTCACCCCTCCACTTT.

This clone was counted a single time. This chain uses TRBV6-5 with TRBJ2-5, with TRBD1 identical over 9 bases. The CDR3 extends over 15 amino acids. V gave up 5 bases and J gave up 5 bases; unmatched junction bases: 9. In germline, CDR1 is MNHEY, CDR2 SVGAGI. DNA of the CDR3: TGTGCCAGCAGTCCCCCCGGGACAGGGAGGGAGACCCAGTACTTC. It is translated as CASSPPGTGRETQYF.

The chain couples TRBV18 to TRBJ1-1; possibly TRBD1 for D (6 bases). V lost 3 bases and J 5 bases, leaving 16 bases between the germline ends. Germline-derived CDR1 and CDR2 are KGHSH and LQKENI. The CDR3 consists of 15 residues. The CDR3: CASSPIPGAGTEAFF. CDR3 sequence (DNA): TGTGCCAGCTCACCGATCCCAGGGGCCGGGACTGAAGCTTTCTTT.

The V call is TRBV6-4, the J call TRBJ2-1; 7 bases fit TRBD2. The CDR3 runs 15 residues. V was pared by 4 bases and J by 4 bases, with 7 bases of the junction left unmatched. The germline gives CDR1 MRHNA, CDR2 SNTAGT. In DNA form, the CDR3 reads TGTGCCAGCAGTGTGGGGCAAGCGGGGTACAATGAGCAGTTCTTC. This sequence encodes CASSVGQAGYNEQFF.

V and J are TRBV7-8 and TRBJ2-1, with D tentatively TRBD1 (6 bases). V gave up 5 bases and J gave up 4 bases, with 12 bases separating them. The CDR3 runs to 14 residues. Germline CDR1 and CDR2: SGHVS and FQNEAQ. The CDR3 is CASSDPTGYNEQFF. The CDR3 DNA is TGTGCCAGCAGCGACCCAACAGGGTACAATGAGCAGTTCTTC.

This clone was detected only a few times. The chain combines TRBV5-1 with TRBJ2-1, with 8 bases lining up with TRBD2. V shed 4 bases and J 4 bases; nucleotides not matched to a gene: 4. Germline CDR1 and CDR2: SGHRS and YFSETQ. This CDR3 spans 14 amino acids. The CDR3 region is CASSLGTRYNEQFF. As DNA, the CDR3 is TGCGCCAGCAGCCTCGGGACTAGATACAATGAGCAGTTCTTC.

The chain combines TRBV27 with TRBJ1-2; 7 bases align to TRBD1. After removal of 4 bases from V and 4 bases from J, the junction contained 6 bases not matched to a gene. The CDR3 covers 14 residues. Germline V gene sequence: CDR1 MNHEY, CDR2 SMNVEV (reference sequence). The CDR3 is CASSSLDRPYGYTF. The CDR3 nucleotides read TGTGCCAGCAGTTCGTTGGACAGGCCCTATGGCTACACCTTC.

This clone has just one count. The V gene is TRBV3-1 (or the pseudogene TRBV3-2), the J gene TRBJ1-6, with D maybe TRBD1 (6 bases). This CDR3 has 14 amino acids. Trimming removed 4 bases from V and 7 bases from J, with 11 bases in between. Germline V gene lookup returns CDR1 LGHDT and CDR2 YNNKEL (reference sequence). CDR3 bases: TGTGCCAGCAGCCGGGGGCAGGGGAATTCACCCCTCCACTTT. It specifies CASSRGQGNSPLHF.

CDR3 in amino acids: CASSPAQDSPLHF. The DNA for the CDR3 is TGTGCCAGCTCACCAGCACAGGATTCACCCCTCCACTTT. This chain uses TRBV18 with TRBJ1-6, with D maybe TRBD1 (5 bases). Germline CDR1 and CDR2: KGHSH and LQKENI. The germline V and J ends were trimmed by 2 bases and 8 bases, with 7 bases remaining between them. CDR3 length: 13 amino acids.

The DNA of the CDR3 is TGTGCCAGCAGCCAGACAGGGGAAGGGGGCTACACCTTC. This sequence encodes CASSQTGEGGYTF. J is TRBJ1-2 and V is TRBV12-3 or TRBV12-4, with TRBD1 matching over 8 bases. V was clipped by 6 bases and J by 8 bases; unmatched bases: 8. This CDR3 spans 13 amino acids.

This chain connects TRBV24-1 to TRBJ2-1; the match to TRBD1 covers 10 bases. J was trimmed by 7 bases and V by 6 bases; bases with no gene match: 8. The germline V gene encodes CDR1 KGHDR and CDR2 SFDVKD. CDR3 length equals 15 residues. CDR3 in amino acids: CATSPGQGKVNEQFF. In DNA, the CDR3 is TGTGCCACCAGTCCGGGACAGGGGAAGGTAAATGAGCAGTTCTTC.

The V and J genes are TRBV30 and TRBJ2-7; 7 positions match TRBD2. Germline CDR1 reads GTSNPN; CDR2 reads SVGIG (reference sequence). Losses at the gene ends were 2 bases for V and 4 bases for J; bases not matched to a gene: 17. The CDR3 runs 17 residues. This CDR3 reads CAWSQRWLADASYEQYF. CDR3 bases: TGTGCCTGGAGTCAGCGGTGGCTAGCGGACGCCTCATACGAGCAGTACTTC.

The chain links TRBV25-1 to TRBJ1-2; possible D gene TRBD1, 5 bases. The germline gives CDR1 MGHDK, CDR2 SYGVNS. V was cut by 5 bases and J by 4 bases, with 11 bases left in between. The CDR3 runs to 13 residues. CDR3 DNA sequence: TGTGCCAGCAGTTTTGGGGCTACCTATGGCTACACCTTC. It codes for CASSFGATYGYTF.

As concerns this clone: The same CDR3 arises from other DNA sequences in this sample as well. This chain connects TRBV27 to TRBJ1-5; unclear D gene. This CDR3 is 12 amino acids long. Germline CDR1 is MNHEY and CDR2 is SMNVEV (reference sequence). Trimming took 3 bases from V and 5 from J, leaving 5 bases between them. The CDR3 loop is CASSFLDQPQHF. In DNA, the CDR3 is TGTGCCAGCAGTTTTCTCGATCAGCCCCAGCATTTT.

The chain joins TRBV28 to TRBJ1-2, with a tentative D call TRBD1 (5 bases). The germline V and J ends were trimmed by 3 bases and 5 bases, with 10 bases remaining between them. Germline CDR1 is MDHEN and CDR2 is SYDVKM. This CDR3 region has 13 residues. CDR3 DNA: TGTGCCAGCAGTTTTAGGGCAGGGTATGGCTACACCTTC. Translated: CASSFRAGYGYTF.

The gene calls are TRBV5-6 and TRBJ1-2, with 7 positions matching TRBD1. The germline V gene encodes CDR1 SGHDT and CDR2 YYEEEE. The CDR3 is 13 residues long. J lost 5 bases, V lost 4 bases, and 5 bases had no gene match. CDR3 residues: CASSPGTAYGYTF. The DNA of the CDR3 is TGTGCCAGCAGCCCAGGGACAGCTTATGGCTACACCTTC.

V is TRBV4-1 and J is TRBJ1-4; no firm D call. The CDR3 sequence is 14 residues long. CDR1 MGHRA and CDR2 YSYEKL come from the germline V gene. V was shortened by 8 bases and J by 3 bases, with 13 bases between the two germline ends. The CDR3 bases are TGCGCCAGCCAGCTCCGGGTTCCTAATGAAAAACTGTTTTTT. Its protein is CASQLRVPNEKLFF.

The chain employs TRBV7-2 and TRBJ1-1; no clear D gene. V was pared by 1 base and J by 0 bases, with 3 bases between. CDR1 SGHTA and CDR2 FQGNSA come from the germline V gene. This CDR3 comprises 13 residues. CDR3 sequence reads: CASSLVVNTEAFF. DNA of the CDR3: TGTGCCAGCAGCTTAGTAGTGAACACTGAAGCTTTCTTT.

The gene calls are TRBV30 and TRBJ2-1, with D possibly being TRBD2 (6 bases). The V gene's germline CDR1 is GTSNPN and CDR2 SVGIG (reference sequence). This CDR3 has 13 amino acids. V lost 3 bases and J lost 6, with 12 bases in between. CDR3 coding DNA: TGTGCCTGGAGGAAGGCGGGGCGCAATGAGCAGTTCTTC. Protein: CAWRKAGRNEQFF.

V usage is TRBV2 and J usage is TRBJ2-7, with 9 bases that match TRBD2. The germline gives CDR1 SNHLY, CDR2 FYNNEI. V lost 8 bases and J lost 7; bases outside the gene matches: 12. This CDR3 region has 14 residues. This CDR3 is CASAREGVTREQYF. CDR3 DNA: TGTGCCAGCGCGCGGGAGGGCGTCACAAGGGAGCAGTACTTC.

The CDR3: CASSLGTGGGQYF. As DNA, the CDR3 is TGTGCCAGCAGTTTAGGGACAGGGGGCGGCCAGTACTTC. This chain connects TRBV12-3 or TRBV12-4 to TRBJ2-5; 11 positions match TRBD1. The CDR3 is made up of 13 amino acids. V lost 1 base to trimming and J lost 10 bases; unmatched junction nucleotides: 2.

This chain joins TRBV6-2 or TRBV6-3 and TRBJ2-1; no firm D call. V gave up 6 bases and J gave up 0 bases, with 6 bases separating them. CDR1 and CDR2 (germline): MNHEY, SVGEGT. The CDR3 is 13 amino acids. The chain's CDR3 is CASSLSSYNEQFF. The CDR3 DNA is TGTGCCAGCAGCCTCAGCTCCTACAATGAGCAGTTCTTC.

The CDR3, as DNA: TGTGCCAGCAGCTCCCCAGGGGTGACAGATACGCAGTATTTT. It specifies CASSSPGVTDTQYF. This sequence joins TRBV5-4 and TRBJ2-3; D perhaps matches TRBD1 (6 bases). CDR3 length equals 14 residues. With 3 bases removed from V and 3 bases from J, the gap between germline ends came to 11 bases. Looked up from germline, CDR1 is SGHNT and CDR2 is YYREEE (reference sequence).

This sequence joins TRBV7-2 and TRBJ2-2; 12 bases agree with TRBD2. With 2 bases clipped from V and 5 bases from J, the junction kept 0 bases outside the gene matches. The CDR3 consists of 15 residues. Germline V lookup: CDR1 SGHTA, CDR2 FQGNSA. This CDR3 is CASSLLAGGTGELFF. CDR3 sequence (DNA): TGTGCCAGCAGCTTACTAGCGGGGGGGACCGGGGAGCTGTTTTTT.

This clone was found a few times. J is TRBJ2-7 and V is TRBV12-5; 9 positions agree with TRBD1. The CDR3 contains 12 residues. Germline values: CDR1 LGHNT, CDR2 FRNRAP. The J segment lost 5 bases and the V segment lost 7 bases, leaving 3 bases of the junction unmatched. CDR3 region: CASARTGDEQYF. The CDR3 bases are TGTGCTAGTGCTAGGACAGGGGACGAGCAGTACTTC.

The chain has TRBV6-4 and TRBJ1-2; 7 nucleotides agree with TRBD1. CDR1 is MRHNA and CDR2 is SNTAGT in the germline V gene. The V and J ends lost 2 bases and 4 bases, in that order; junction bases with no gene match: 4. The CDR3 runs 14 residues. CDR3 nucleotides: TGTGCCAGCAGTGACAGGGGGCGGTCCTATGGCTACACCTTC. Translating it yields CASSDRGRSYGYTF.

This rearrangement joins TRBV28 to TRBJ1-2; D unresolved. The CDR3 consists of 13 residues. From germline, CDR1 is MDHEN and CDR2 SYDVKM. Trimming took off 5 bases at V and 8 bases at J, with 15 bases between the two ends. The CDR3: CASSPPAGYGYTF. CDR3 DNA: TGTGCCAGCAGTCCCCCGGCAGGTTACGGCTACACCTTC.

This chain connects TRBV4-2 to TRBJ1-5; no reliable D call. Per germline, CDR1 LGHNA and CDR2 YNFKEQ. The CDR3 has 14 residues. V lost 1 base to trimming and J lost 7 bases, with 11 bases between them. The CDR3 nucleotides are TGTGCCAGCAGCCAAGGCAGCGATTCACAGCCCCAGCATTTT. This gives the protein CASSQGSDSQPQHF.